This T cell receptor (beta chain) was observed in a study of CD8+CD57+ T cells in acquired aplastic anemia. The study profiled TCR beta VDJ and CDR3 using genomic DNA as template. TCRdb fed the reads into MiXCR, producing one record per CDR3 protein. This table holds roughly 190,000 distinct CDR3 sequences, approximately 50% found once. V was cut by 7 bases and J by 7 bases, with 16 bases left in between. Germline CDR1 LNHDA, CDR2 SQIVND (reference sequence). The CDR3 contains 14 residues. This clonotype was picked up many times. What was sequenced was sorted CD4+, CD8+, or CD8+CD57+ T cells (not recorded which) from PBMCs. The clonotype originates from a human donor in good health, serving as a control. The rearrangement uses TRBV19 and TRBJ2-2, with D tentatively TRBD1 (5 bases). The DNA for the CDR3 is TGTGCCAGTACATCAGGGTTTAAGAGCGGGGAGCTGTTTTTT. Amino acids: CASTSGFKSGELFF.